These 2 T cell receptor beta chains were all obtained from the same sample, sequenced in a study of blood T cells in healthy people across ages. Together with a sample-barcoded 5' primer, a J-beta primer mix was included in a second PCR lasting 7 to 11 cycles. Each CDR3 protein is one row after TCRdb ran MiXCR on the 5' RACE reads. Counted here are 500,000 to 550,000 distinct CDR3 sequences, around 24% occurring once; the ten biggest clones make up roughly 10%. This sample was also put to use in a study of T cells of mothers and their children.

The specimen sequenced was blood. The receptors derive from a boy aged 5-17 years in good health.

The table lists this clonotype with a few counts. The genes are TRBV4-3 and TRBJ2-3, with 8 bases aligning to TRBD2. This CDR3 region has 16 residues. Trimming took 1 base from V and 5 from J; bases not matched to a gene: 8. Germline CDR1 reads LGHNA; CDR2 reads YSLEER. This chain's CDR3 is CASSQGVGGAGDTQYF. The CDR3 nucleotides are TGCGCCAGCAGCCAAGGTGTCGGGGGGGCTGGAGATACGCAGTATTTT.

This chain joins TRBV7-2 and TRBJ2-5; 8 nucleotides match TRBD2. The end of the DNA is better explained by TRBJ2-1, so the J call may be wrong. The germline V gene encodes CDR1 SGHTA and CDR2 FQGNSA. The CDR3 spans 15 residues. The CDR3 coding sequence is TGTGCCAGCAGCTTATCCGGGGGGGCAGTATATGAGCAGTTCTTC. Its protein is CASSLSGGAVYEQFF.